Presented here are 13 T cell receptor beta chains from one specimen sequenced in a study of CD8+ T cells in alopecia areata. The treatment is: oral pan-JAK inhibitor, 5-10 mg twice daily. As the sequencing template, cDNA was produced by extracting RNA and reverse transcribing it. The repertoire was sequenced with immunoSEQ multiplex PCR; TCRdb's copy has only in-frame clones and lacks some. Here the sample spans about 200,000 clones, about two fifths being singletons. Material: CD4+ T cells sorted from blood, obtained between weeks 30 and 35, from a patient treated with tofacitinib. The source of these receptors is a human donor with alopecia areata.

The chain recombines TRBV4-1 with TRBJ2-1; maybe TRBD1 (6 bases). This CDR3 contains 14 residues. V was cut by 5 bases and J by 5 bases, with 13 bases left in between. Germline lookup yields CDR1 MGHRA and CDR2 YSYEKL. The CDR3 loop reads CASSFQGLDNEQFF. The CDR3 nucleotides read TGCGCCAGCAGCTTCCAGGGGCTGGACAATGAGCAGTTCTTC.

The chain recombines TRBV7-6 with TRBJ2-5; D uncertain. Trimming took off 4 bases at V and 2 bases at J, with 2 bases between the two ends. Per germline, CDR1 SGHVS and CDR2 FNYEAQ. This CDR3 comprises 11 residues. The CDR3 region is CASSSQETQYF. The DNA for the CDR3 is TGTGCCAGCAGCTCACAAGAGACCCAGTACTTC.

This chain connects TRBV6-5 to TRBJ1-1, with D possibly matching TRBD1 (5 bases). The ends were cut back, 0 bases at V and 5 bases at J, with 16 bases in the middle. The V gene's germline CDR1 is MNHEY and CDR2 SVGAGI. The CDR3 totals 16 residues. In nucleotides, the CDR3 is TGTGCCAGCAGTTACTCGATGGGGACGGCGGGTACTGAAGCTTTCTTT. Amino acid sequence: CASSYSMGTAGTEAFF.

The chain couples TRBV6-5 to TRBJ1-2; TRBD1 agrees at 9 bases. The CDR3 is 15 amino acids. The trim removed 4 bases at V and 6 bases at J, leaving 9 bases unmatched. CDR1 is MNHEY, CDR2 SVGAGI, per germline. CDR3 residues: CASSSSGTGNHGYTF. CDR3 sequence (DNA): TGTGCCAGCAGTTCCTCCGGGACAGGGAATCATGGCTACACCTTC.

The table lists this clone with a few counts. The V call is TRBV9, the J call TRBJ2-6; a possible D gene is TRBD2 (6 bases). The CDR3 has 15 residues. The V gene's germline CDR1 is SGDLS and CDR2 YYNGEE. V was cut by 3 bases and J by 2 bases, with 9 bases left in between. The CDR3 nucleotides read TGTGCCAGCAGCGCCACGGGAGCTGGGGCCAACGTCCTGACTTTC. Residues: CASSATGAGANVLTF.

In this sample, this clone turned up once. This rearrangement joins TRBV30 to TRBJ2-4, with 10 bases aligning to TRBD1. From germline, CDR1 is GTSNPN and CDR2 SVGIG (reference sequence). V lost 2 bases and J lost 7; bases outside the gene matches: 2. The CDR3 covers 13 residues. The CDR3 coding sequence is TGTGCCTGGAGTCCGGGACAGGGGAACATTCAGTACTTC. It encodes CAWSPGQGNIQYF.

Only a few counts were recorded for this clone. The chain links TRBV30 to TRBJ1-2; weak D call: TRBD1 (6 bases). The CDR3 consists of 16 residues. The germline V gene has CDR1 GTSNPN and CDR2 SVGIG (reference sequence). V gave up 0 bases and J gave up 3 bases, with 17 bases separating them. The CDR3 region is CAWSVRLSTGYYGYTF. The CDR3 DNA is TGTGCCTGGAGTGTACGCCTATCGACAGGATACTATGGCTACACCTTC.

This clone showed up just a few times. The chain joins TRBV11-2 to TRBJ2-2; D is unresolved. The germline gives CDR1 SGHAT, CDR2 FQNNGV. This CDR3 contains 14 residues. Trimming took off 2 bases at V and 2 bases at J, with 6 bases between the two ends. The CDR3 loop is CASSLYRNTGELFF. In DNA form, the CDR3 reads TGTGCCAGCAGCTTATACAGAAACACCGGGGAGCTGTTTTTT.

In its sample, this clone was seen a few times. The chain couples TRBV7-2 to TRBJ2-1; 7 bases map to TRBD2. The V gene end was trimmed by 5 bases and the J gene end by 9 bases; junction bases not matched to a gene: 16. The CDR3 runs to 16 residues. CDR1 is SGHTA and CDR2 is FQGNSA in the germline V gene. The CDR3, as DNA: TGTGCCAGCAGCAAAGGCGGCAGCGGGAAAAATCGTGAGCAGTTCTTC. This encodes CASSKGGSGKNREQFF.

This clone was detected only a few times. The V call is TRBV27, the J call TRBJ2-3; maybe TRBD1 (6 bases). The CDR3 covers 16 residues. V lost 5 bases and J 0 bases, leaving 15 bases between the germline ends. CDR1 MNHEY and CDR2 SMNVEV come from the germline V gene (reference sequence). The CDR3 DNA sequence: TGTGCCAGCAGTCTTCCTACAGGGTCTAGCACAGATACGCAGTATTTT. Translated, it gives CASSLPTGSSTDTQYF.

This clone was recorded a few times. This chain's CDR3 is CASSFAGTGGPDRQFF. The CDR3 DNA reads TGCGCCAGCAGCTTTGCCGGGACAGGGGGCCCAGACCGGCAGTTCTTC. This chain uses TRBV5-1 with TRBJ2-1, with TRBD1 matching 12 bases. Germline lookup yields CDR1 SGHRS and CDR2 YFSETQ. The CDR3 contains 16 residues. V trimming: 2 bases; J trimming: 12 bases; junction bases outside the gene matches: 12.

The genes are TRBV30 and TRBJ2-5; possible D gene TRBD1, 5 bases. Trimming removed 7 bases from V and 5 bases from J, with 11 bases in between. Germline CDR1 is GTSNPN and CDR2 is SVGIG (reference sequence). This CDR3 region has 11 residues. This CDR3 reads CAFQGRETQYF. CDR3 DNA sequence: TGTGCCTTCCAGGGCCGCGAGACCCAGTACTTC.

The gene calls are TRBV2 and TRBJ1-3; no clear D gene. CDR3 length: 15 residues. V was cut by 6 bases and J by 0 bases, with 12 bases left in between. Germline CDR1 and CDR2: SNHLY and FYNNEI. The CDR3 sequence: CASSLERNSGNTIYF. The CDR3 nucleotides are TGTGCCAGCAGCCTAGAGAGAAACTCTGGAAACACCATATATTTT.